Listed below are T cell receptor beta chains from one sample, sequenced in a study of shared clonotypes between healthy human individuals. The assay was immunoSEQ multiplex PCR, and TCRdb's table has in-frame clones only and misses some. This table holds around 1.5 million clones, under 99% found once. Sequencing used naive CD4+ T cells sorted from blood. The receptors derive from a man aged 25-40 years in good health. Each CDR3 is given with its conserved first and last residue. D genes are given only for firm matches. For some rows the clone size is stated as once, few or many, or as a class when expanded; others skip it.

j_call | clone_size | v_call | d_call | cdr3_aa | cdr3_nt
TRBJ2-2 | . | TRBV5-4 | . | CASSLRANTGELFF | TGTGCCAGCAGCTTAAGAGCGAACACCGGGGAGCTGTTTTTT
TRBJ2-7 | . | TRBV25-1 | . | CASSEGRTGAYEQYF | TGTGCCAGCAGTGAGGGGAGGACAGGAGCCTACGAGCAGTACTTC
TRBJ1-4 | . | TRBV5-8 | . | CASSSGWRVNEKLFF | TGTGCCAGCAGCTCCGGGTGGAGGGTTAATGAAAAACTGTTTTTT
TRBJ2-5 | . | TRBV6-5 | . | CASSYLLRVGETQYF | TGTGCCAGCAGCTACCTCTTGCGGGTGGGAGAGACCCAGTACTTC
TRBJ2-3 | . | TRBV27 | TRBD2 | CASSLRLARSTDTQYF | TGTGCCAGCAGTTTAAGACTAGCGCGGAGCACAGATACGCAGTATTTT
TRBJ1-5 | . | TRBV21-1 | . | CASSRLIKGFNQPQHF | TGTGCCAGCAGCAGATTGATCAAAGGCTTTAATCAGCCCCAGCATTTT
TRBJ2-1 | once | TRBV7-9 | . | CASSPGHHSSYNEQFF | TGTGCCAGCAGCCCCGGGCATCATTCCTCCTACAATGAGCAGTTCTTC
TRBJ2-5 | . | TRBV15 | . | CATRKAGVPEETQYF | TGTGCCACCAGGAAAGCCGGGGTCCCAGAAGAGACCCAGTACTTC
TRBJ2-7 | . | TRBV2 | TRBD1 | CASNRQGMSYEQYF | TGTGCCAGCAATAGACAGGGTATGAGCTACGAGCAGTACTTC
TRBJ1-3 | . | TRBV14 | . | CASSQLVYGTGGNTIYF | TGTGCCAGCAGCCAATTAGTCTACGGGACGGGTGGAAACACCATATATTTT
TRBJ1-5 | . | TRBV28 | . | CASSMPGRSQPQHF | TGTGCCAGCAGTATGCCGGGACGGAGTCAGCCCCAGCATTTT
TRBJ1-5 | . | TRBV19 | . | CASTTPGWGSSNQPQHF | TGTGCCAGTACCACTCCTGGCTGGGGCTCGAGCAATCAGCCCCAGCATTTT
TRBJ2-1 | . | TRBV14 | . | CASSRMTVFSTYNEQFF | TGTGCCAGCAGCAGAATGACCGTCTTCTCCACCTACAATGAGCAGTTCTTC
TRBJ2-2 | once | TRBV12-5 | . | CASGPRGELFF | TGTGCTAGTGGCCCCCGGGGGGAGCTGTTTTTT
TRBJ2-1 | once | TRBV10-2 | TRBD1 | CASSDLGQTYNEQFF | TGCGCCAGCAGTGATTTGGGACAGACGTACAATGAGCAGTTCTTC
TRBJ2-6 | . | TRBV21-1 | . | CASSTVTGTGCSGANVLTF | TGTGCCAGCAGTACCGTTACCGGGACAGGGTGCTCTGGGGCCAACGTCCTGACTTTC
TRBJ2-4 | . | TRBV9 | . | CASSVTSAVPKNIQYF | TGTGCCAGCAGCGTCACGAGTGCTGTTCCCAAAAACATTCAGTACTTC
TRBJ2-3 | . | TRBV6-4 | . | CASSDSIENTDTQYF | TGTGCCAGCAGTGACTCGATCGAGAACACAGATACGCAGTATTTT
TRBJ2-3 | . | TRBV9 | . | CASSVFMDTDTQYF | TGTGCCAGCAGCGTATTCATGGACACAGATACGCAGTATTTT
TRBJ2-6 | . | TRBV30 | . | CAWRLRGITGANVLTF | TGTGCCTGGAGATTAAGGGGGATTACTGGGGCCAACGTCCTGACTTTC
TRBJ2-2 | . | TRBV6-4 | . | CASSVPGGELFF | TGTGCCAGCAGTGTTCCCGGTGGGGAGCTGTTTTTT